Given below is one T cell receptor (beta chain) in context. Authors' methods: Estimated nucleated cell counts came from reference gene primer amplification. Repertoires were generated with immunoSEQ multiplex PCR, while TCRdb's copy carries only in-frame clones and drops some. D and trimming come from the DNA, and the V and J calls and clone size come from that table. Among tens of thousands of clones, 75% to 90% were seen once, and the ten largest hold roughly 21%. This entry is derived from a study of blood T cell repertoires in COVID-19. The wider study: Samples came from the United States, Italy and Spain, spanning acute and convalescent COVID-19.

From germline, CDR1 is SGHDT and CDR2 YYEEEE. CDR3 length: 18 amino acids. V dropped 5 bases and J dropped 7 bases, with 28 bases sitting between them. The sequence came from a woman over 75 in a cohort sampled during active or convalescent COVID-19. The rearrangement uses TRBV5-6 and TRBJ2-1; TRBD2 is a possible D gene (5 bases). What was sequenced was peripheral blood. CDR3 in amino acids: CASSKLRVLSWEPNEQFF. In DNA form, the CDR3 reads TGTGCCAGCAGTAAACTACGGGTCTTAAGCTGGGAGCCGAATGAGCAGTTCTTC.